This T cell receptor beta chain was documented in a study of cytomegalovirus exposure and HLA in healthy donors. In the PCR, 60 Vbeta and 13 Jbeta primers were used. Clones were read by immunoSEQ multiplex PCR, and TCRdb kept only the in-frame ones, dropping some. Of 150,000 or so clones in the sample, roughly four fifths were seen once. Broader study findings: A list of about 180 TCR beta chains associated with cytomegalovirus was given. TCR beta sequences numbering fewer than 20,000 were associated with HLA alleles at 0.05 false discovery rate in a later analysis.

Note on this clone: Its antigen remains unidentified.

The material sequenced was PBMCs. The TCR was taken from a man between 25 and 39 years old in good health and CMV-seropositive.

The CDR3 coding sequence is TGTGCCAGCACCTATTCGGAGGCGGGCGGCTACACCTTC. It is translated as CASTYSEAGGYTF. The chain joins TRBV11-2 to TRBJ1-2; D not resolved. Germline V lookup: CDR1 SGHAT, CDR2 FQNNGV. V was trimmed by 7 bases and J by 8 bases, leaving 17 bases between them. The CDR3 has 13 residues. Full variable domain (missing parts from reference TRBV11-2 and TRBJ1-2): EAGVAQSPRYKIIEKRQSVAFWCNPISGHATLYWYQQILGQGPKLLIQFQNNGVVDDSQLPKDRFSAERLKGVDSTLKIQPAKLEDSAVYLCASTYSEAGGYTFGSGTRLTVV.